The 4 T cell receptor beta chains below were found in one sample sequenced in a study of cytomegalovirus exposure and HLA in healthy donors. TCRdb's copy holds only in-frame clones and misses some; the assay was immunoSEQ multiplex PCR. The repertoire holds about 280,000 clones, around 86% seen once, with 1% in the top ten. The sequenced material came from PBMCs. The receptors stem from a woman aged 18-35 years in good health and CMV-seronegative.

The chain joins TRBV7-2 to TRBJ2-1, with TRBD2 matching over 14 bases. V shed 3 bases and J 8 bases; nucleotides not matched to a gene: 12. The CDR3 length is 18 residues. Germline CDR1 is SGHTA and CDR2 is FQGNSA. CDR3 region: CASSFPRLAGGPWDEQFF. The CDR3 coding sequence is TGTGCCAGCAGCTTCCCGCGACTAGCGGGAGGGCCTTGGGATGAGCAGTTCTTC.

The gene calls are TRBV14 and TRBJ1-2, with 7 positions matching TRBD1. The V gene's germline CDR1 is SGHDN and CDR2 FVKESK. V dropped 3 bases and J dropped 6; count of bases not matched to a gene: 4. The length of the CDR3 is 13 residues. DNA for the CDR3: TGTGCCAGCAGCCAGACAGGGTACGATGGCTACACCTTC. Encoded protein: CASSQTGYDGYTF.

This chain connects TRBV30 to TRBJ2-2; 7 bases map to TRBD2. The junction had 4 bases not matched to a gene; V was cut back by 0 bases and J by 6 bases. CDR1 and CDR2 (germline): GTSNPN, SVGIG (reference sequence). The CDR3 has 14 amino acids. The CDR3 region is CAWSVSGRAGELFF. The CDR3 nucleotides are TGTGCCTGGAGTGTATCAGGGAGGGCCGGGGAGCTGTTTTTT.

J is TRBJ2-2 and V is TRBV18; D gene uncertain. The V gene lost 3 bases and the J gene lost 6 bases, with 5 bases spanning the gap. CDR1 is KGHSH, CDR2 LQKENI, per germline. The CDR3 totals 12 residues. The CDR3 region is CASSPAAGELFF. In nucleotides, the CDR3 is TGTGCCAGCTCACCCGCAGCCGGGGAGCTGTTTTTT. The full variable domain, in which reference TRBV18 and TRBJ2-2 provide the parts outside the CDR3, is NAGVMQNPRHLVRRRGQEARLRCSPMKGHSHVYWYRQLPEEGLKFMVYLQKENIIDESGMPKERFSAEFPKEGPSILRIQQVVRGDSAAYFCASSPAAGELFFGEGSRLTVL.